The following is a TCR beta chain sequence with its context. The data were taken from a study of T cells after yellow fever vaccination. This CDR3 comprises 13 residues. The V and J ends lost 1 base and 8 bases respectively, with 10 bases between them. Germline assignment: CDR1 SGHDT and CDR2 YYEEEE. TCRdb called the 5' RACE reads again in MiXCR, with one record for every CDR3 protein. The sample has over 250,000 distinct CDR3 sequences; about 4% are singletons. The chain carries TRBV5-6 and TRBJ2-1, with D perhaps matching TRBD1 or TRBD2 (5 bases each). This TCR was recovered from a man in his late teens or twenties who received the YFV17D yellow fever vaccine. The starting material was PBMCs, obtained 5 days after the yellow fever booster vaccination. CDR3 sequence: CASSLLRGDEQFF. CDR3 DNA sequence: TGTGCCAGCAGCTTGTTAAGGGGAGATGAGCAGTTCTTC.